This entry concerns a single T cell receptor beta chain. Its antigen remains unidentified. One base away there is no much larger clone; base qualities are not given. CD8 naive samples consisted of CD45RO-negative cells that were positively selected for CCR7, yielding a CD45RA+CCR7+ population without TemRA cells. Donors were healthy HIV-negative adults with no recently reported acute infections or vaccinations. Every donor was a Caucasian adult living in Nashville, Tennessee, USA. After blood collection by leukapheresis, PBMCs were isolated using Ficoll-Histopaque density gradient centrifugation and then cryopreserved in the vapor phase of liquid nitrogen. Purity and quantity of every magnetically sorted T cell population were checked by analytical flow cytometry. Each sorted fraction had its genomic DNA isolated and then quantified by UV absorbance on a Nanodrop 2000c. This sample was taken from a study of shared clonotypes between healthy human individuals (dated by TCRdb to 2018 to 2021). In terms of the full investigation: Three men and a couple of women, aged 18 to 49 years, made up the cohort. Leukapheresis yielded between about 0.94 and 9 billion PBMCs per donor. To estimate repertoire size and how much clonotypes are shared between individuals, the study performed deep sequencing of blood TCR repertoires from roughly five healthy adults. To increase sequencing depth and limit assay-specific biases, TCR repertoire library preparation and sequencing were carried out by different laboratories using diverse techniques. For each donor, three plates each were used for CD4 naive and CD4 memory, two plates were used for CD8 naive, and one plate was used for CD8 memory. What the study reported, not specific to this receptor: The small number of donors limited the genetic and exposure-history diversity represented. Based on pairwise subsampling, the degree of clonotype sharing among donors was expected to be affected by sequencing depth. Even with the large sequencing depth, rarefaction of the sorted-subset datasets indicated that sequencing was incomplete. Across a few donors, roughly 5.1% of naive CD4, roughly 3.4% of naive CD8, 2% to 2.5% of memory CD4, and around 0.4% of memory CD8 clonotypes were shared. Sampling was limited to blood, and TCR repertoires in tissue likely differ from TCR repertoires in blood. Naive subsets generally had larger estimated clonotype richness than memory subsets did. Higher generation probabilities were observed for clonotypes shared by all four sorted-subset donors than for non-shared clonotypes.

Using the deep immunoSEQ assay, TCR CDR3 regions were amplified from genomic DNA by multiplex PCR. Extracted genomic DNA from each cell subset was distributed evenly across all wells of several immunoSEQ 96-well plates, and each plate was treated as a replicate. For sorted subsets, roughly 200 ng of genomic DNA, equivalent to 25,000 to 35,000 T cell genomes, went into each replicate PCR. Purified libraries were quantified with a Qubit 3.0 fluorometer, sized on a Bioanalyzer 2100, and re-quantified with the KAPA Library Quantification kit. Every immunoSEQ 96-well plate was sequenced on a dedicated single-read 150-cycle Illumina NextSeq 550 flow cell. The original methods were these. The immunoSEQ output contained only junctional sequences without quality scores, so filtering could not match that applied to full-length reads. To assign V/J genes and CDR3, sequences were annotated against IMGT germline references using PyIR, a Python wrapper for IgBLAST v1.9. Reads were filtered out if the reads had weak V/J assignments (E-value above 1e-6), no CDR3, stop codons, out-of-frame junctions, or ambiguous translated residues. V3J clonotypes were defined as sequences sharing the same inferred V gene, J gene, and CDR3 amino acid sequence. The percentage overlap between two repertoires was calculated by dividing the number of shared unique clonotypes by the size of the smaller repertoire. Repertoire richness was assessed with RTK rarefaction, the Chao1 estimator, and Recon v2.1 estimates of unobserved clonotypes. Generation probabilities for all TCRbeta clonotypes obtained by the gDNA method from a few donors were computed using OLGA. This is the immuneACCESS table as TCRdb keeps it, with only in-frame sequences that have V and J called. A part of the clones is gone; compared with another copy, unresolved V genes explain less than half, and the rest is unexplained. That table supplies the V and J calls and clone size; D and trimming were determined from the DNA. The sample table contains around 620,000 clones; only one count was recorded for 95% of them. The ten largest clonotypes hold about 0.11% of the sample.

The V end loses 0 bases and the J end loses 2 bases, and a stretch of 11 bases separates them. CDR1 is given as MNHEY and CDR2 as SVGAGI, both from the germline V gene. The CDR3 measures 15 amino acids from cysteine to phenylalanine. Here the CDR3 DNA is all that survives: 45 bases in frame from base 1. This clonotype originated in a woman aged 25 to 39 in good health. Material: naive CD8+ T cells sorted from blood. This sample's cell subset or site label indicates: CD45RA+CCR7+. The rearrangement combines TRBV6-5 with TRBJ2-7, with the identity of the D gene unclear. In nucleotides, the sequence is TGTGCCAGCAGTTACTCGATAGACGGAGCCTACGAGCAGTACTTC. Translated, it reads CASSYSIDGAYEQYF.